The 8 T cell receptor beta chains presented below share a single source sample, sequenced in a study of cytomegalovirus exposure and HLA in healthy donors. Use of 60 Vbeta and 13 Jbeta primers characterized the PCR. The protocol was immunoSEQ multiplex PCR, while the TCRdb copy is restricted to in-frame clones and leaves out a portion. The sample lists 150,000 to 200,000 clones, around 83% occurring once. The sequenced material came from PBMCs. All receptors derive from a woman in her forties in good health and CMV-seronegative.

The chain uses TRBV30 and TRBJ1-6; a weak D match, TRBD1 (6 bases). The CDR3 consists of 13 residues. V was trimmed by 8 bases and J by 7 bases, leaving 15 bases between them. Germline assignment: CDR1 GTSNPN and CDR2 SVGIG (reference sequence). The CDR3 sequence is CASRQEYNSPLHF. The DNA for the CDR3 is TGTGCCAGTCGACAGGAGTACAATTCACCCCTCCACTTT.

Here the CDR3 reads CASSRSPGTTKSYEQYV. In DNA form, the CDR3 reads TGTGCCAGCAGCCGGAGCCCCGGGACAACTAAGTCCTACGAGCAGTACGTC. V and J are TRBV11-2 and TRBJ2-7, with D possibly matching TRBD1 (6 bases). CDR3 length: 17 residues. V gave up 5 bases and J gave up 1 base, with 21 bases separating them. CDR1 SGHAT and CDR2 FQNNGV come from the germline V gene.

J is TRBJ1-5 and V is TRBV19, with 12 bases aligning to TRBD1. The germline V gene has CDR1 LNHDA and CDR2 SQIVND (reference sequence). The CDR3 totals 14 residues. J lost 6 bases, V lost 7 bases, and 4 bases had no gene match. CDR3 DNA sequence: TGTGCCAGTATGGGGACAGGGGGCAGTCAGCCCCAGCATTTT. Translation gives CASMGTGGSQPQHF.

This sequence joins TRBV7-8 and TRBJ2-6; 8 bases line up with TRBD1. With V trimmed by 5 bases and J by 3 bases, 6 bases remained unmatched. Looked up from germline, CDR1 is SGHVS and CDR2 is FQNEAQ. The CDR3 totals 16 residues. This CDR3 reads CASSRAGGYGANVLTF. CDR3 nucleotides: TGTGCCAGCAGCCGGGCAGGGGGCTATGGGGCCAACGTCCTGACTTTC.

In this sample, this clone turned up a few times. Other DNA sequences of this sample code for an identical CDR3. The V call is TRBV30, the J call TRBJ2-3; 7 bases align to TRBD1. This CDR3 spans 14 amino acids. Germline V gene lookup returns CDR1 GTSNPN and CDR2 SVGIG (reference sequence). J lost 3 bases, V lost 2 bases, and 5 bases had no gene match. CDR3 DNA: TGTGCCTGGAGTAAGGGGGCAGGGACAGATACGCAGTATTTT. It encodes CAWSKGAGTDTQYF.

The V call is TRBV5-4, the J call TRBJ2-3, with 14 bases identical to TRBD2. This CDR3 is built from 17 residues. V shed 0 bases, J shed 6 bases, and the junction held 6 bases outside the gene matches. CDR1 and CDR2 (germline): SGHNT, YYREEE (reference sequence). The CDR3 nucleotides are TGTGCCAGCAGCTTGGGACTAGCGGGAGGGCCCGGGGATACGCAGTATTTT. It yields the protein CASSLGLAGGPGDTQYF. The full variable domain, rest sourced from reference TRBV5-4 and TRBJ2-3, is ETGVTQSPTHLIKTRGQQVTLRCSSQSGHNTVSWYQQALGQGPQFIFQYYREEENGRGNFPPRFSGLQFPNYSSELNVNALELDDSALYLCASSLGLAGGPGDTQYFGPGTRLTVL.

This clone was counted only a few times. This chain connects TRBV6-1 to TRBJ1-4; D is possibly TRBD1 (5 bases). The CDR3 loop spans 13 amino acids. V dropped 7 bases and J dropped 4 bases, with 10 bases sitting between them. The germline gives CDR1 MNHNS, CDR2 SASEGT. The CDR3 is CASTGASNEKLFF. Written as DNA, the CDR3 is TGTGCCAGCACTGGGGCGAGTAATGAAAAACTGTTTTTT.

This clone was found once. The J gene is TRBJ2-2, the V gene TRBV7-9; TRBD2 matches 9 bases. The V and J ends lost 4 bases and 4 bases, in that order; junction bases with no gene match: 7. Per the germline V gene, CDR1 is SEHNR and CDR2 is FQNEAQ (reference sequence). The CDR3 covers 16 residues. The CDR3 DNA is TGTGCCAGCAGCTCCGAGCGGGAGGTCATCACCGGGGAGCTGTTTTTT. This translates into CASSSEREVITGELFF.